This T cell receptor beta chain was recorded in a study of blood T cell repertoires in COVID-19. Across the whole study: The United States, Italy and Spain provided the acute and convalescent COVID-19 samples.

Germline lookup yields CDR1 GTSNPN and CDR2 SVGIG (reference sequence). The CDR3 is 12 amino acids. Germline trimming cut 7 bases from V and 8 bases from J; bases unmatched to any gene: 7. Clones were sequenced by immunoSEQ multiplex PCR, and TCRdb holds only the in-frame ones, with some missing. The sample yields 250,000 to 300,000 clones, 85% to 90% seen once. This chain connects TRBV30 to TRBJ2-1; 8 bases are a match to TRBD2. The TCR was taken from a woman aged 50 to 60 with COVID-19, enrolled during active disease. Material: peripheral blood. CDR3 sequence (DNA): TGTGCCTTTCAGGGACTAGGCGATGAGCAGTTCTTC. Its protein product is CAFQGLGDEQFF.